This T cell receptor (beta chain) was observed in a study of cytomegalovirus exposure and HLA in healthy donors. Points from the study as a whole: Subsequent analysis showed first-cohort TCR clusters tending to co-occur in over a hundred validation repertoires. According to the study, around 160 TCR beta chains were cytomegalovirus-associated. Most TCR sequences were rare, but some public TCRs occurred in many donors.

This table comes from immunoSEQ multiplex PCR, and its TCRdb copy is limited to in-frame clones, with some not included. The sample has a few hundred thousand clones, around 86% seen once. In regard to this clone: The target antigen is unknown.

V was cut by 6 bases and J by 4 bases, with 14 bases left in between. This CDR3 spans 14 amino acids. Germline-derived CDR1 and CDR2 are MNHEY and SMNVEV (reference sequence). The sample comprised PBMCs. The rearrangement uses TRBV27 and TRBJ2-3, with D perhaps matching TRBD1 (6 bases). The receptor's source is a woman between 18 and 29 years old in good health and CMV-seronegative. CDR3 sequence (DNA): TGTGCCAGCAGGATACAGGGAGCCGCAGATACGCAGTATTTT. It specifies CASRIQGAADTQYF.